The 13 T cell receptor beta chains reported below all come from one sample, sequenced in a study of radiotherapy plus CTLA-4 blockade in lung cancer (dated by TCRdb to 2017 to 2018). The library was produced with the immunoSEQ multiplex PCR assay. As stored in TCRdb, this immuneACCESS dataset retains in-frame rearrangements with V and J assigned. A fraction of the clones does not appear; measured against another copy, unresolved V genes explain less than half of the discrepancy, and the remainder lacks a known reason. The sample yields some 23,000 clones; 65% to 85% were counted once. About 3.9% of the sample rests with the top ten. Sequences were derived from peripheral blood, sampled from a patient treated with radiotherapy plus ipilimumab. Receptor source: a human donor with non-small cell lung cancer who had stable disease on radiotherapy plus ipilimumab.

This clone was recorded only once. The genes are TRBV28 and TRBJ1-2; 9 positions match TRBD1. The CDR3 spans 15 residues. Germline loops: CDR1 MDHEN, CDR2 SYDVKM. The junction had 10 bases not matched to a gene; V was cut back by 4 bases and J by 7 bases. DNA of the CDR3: TGTGCCAGCAGTTCCCCACCGACAGGGGGTGTTGGCTACACCTTC. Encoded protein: CASSSPPTGGVGYTF.

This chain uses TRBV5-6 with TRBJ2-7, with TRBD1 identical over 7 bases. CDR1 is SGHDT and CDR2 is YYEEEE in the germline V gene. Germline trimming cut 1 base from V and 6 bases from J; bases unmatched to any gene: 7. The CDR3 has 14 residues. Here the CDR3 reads CASSLLRGLSEQYF. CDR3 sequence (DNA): TGTGCCAGCAGCTTGTTGAGGGGGCTCTCCGAGCAGTACTTC.

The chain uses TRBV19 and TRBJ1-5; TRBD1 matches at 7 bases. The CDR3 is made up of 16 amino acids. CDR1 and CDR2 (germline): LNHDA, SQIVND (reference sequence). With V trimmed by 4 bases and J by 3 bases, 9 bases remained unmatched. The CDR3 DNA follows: TGTGCCAGTAGTACCGGACCCGGGACAGCCAATCAGCCCCAGCATTTT. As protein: CASSTGPGTANQPQHF.

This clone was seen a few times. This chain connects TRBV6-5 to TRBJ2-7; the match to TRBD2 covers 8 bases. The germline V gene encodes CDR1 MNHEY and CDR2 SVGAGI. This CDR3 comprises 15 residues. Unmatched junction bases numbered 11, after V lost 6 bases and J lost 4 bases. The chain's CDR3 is CASSQGSGIRYEQYF. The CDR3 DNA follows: TGTGCCAGCAGCCAGGGTAGCGGGATAAGGTACGAGCAGTACTTC.

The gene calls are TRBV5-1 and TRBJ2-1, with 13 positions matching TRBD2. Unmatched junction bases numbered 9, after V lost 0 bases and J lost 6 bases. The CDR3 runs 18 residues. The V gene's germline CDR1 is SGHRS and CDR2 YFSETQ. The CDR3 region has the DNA TGCGCCAGCAGCTTGGCCGGACTAGCGGGAGTTGGATCCAATGAGCAGTTCTTC. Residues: CASSLAGLAGVGSNEQFF.

The CDR3 bases are TGTGCCAGCTCACCACCCAGGGATCTAAGCGAGCAGTACTTC. This codes for CASSPPRDLSEQYF. V is TRBV18 and J is TRBJ2-7, with a possible D match to TRBD1 (5 bases). V lost 0 bases and J lost 6, with 12 bases in between. Germline-derived CDR1 and CDR2 are KGHSH and LQKENI. This CDR3 region has 14 residues.

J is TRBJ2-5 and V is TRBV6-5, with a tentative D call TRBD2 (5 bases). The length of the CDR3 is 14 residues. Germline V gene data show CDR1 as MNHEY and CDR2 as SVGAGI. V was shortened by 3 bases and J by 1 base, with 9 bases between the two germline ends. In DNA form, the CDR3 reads TGTGCCAGCAGTTATGGGAGACGCCAAGAGACCCAGTACTTC. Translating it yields CASSYGRRQETQYF.

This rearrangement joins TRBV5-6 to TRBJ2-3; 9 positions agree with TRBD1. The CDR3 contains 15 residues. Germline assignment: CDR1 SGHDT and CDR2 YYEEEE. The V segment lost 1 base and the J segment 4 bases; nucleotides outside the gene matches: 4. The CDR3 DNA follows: TGTGCCAGCAGCTTGTCGGACAGGGGCGCAGATACGCAGTATTTT. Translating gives CASSLSDRGADTQYF.

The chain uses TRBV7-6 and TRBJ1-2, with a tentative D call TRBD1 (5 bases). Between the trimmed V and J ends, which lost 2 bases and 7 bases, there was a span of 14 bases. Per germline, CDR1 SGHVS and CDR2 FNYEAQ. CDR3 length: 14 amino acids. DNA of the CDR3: TGTGCCAGCAGCTTAAGTGGGGGGAGCAGTGGCTACACCTTC. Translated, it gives CASSLSGGSSGYTF. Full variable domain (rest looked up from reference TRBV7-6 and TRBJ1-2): GAGVSQSPRYKVTKRGQDVALRCDPISGHVSLYWYRQALGQGPEFLTYFNYEAQQDKSGLPNDRFSAERPEGSISTLTIQRTEQRDSAMYRCASSLSGGSSGYTFGSGTRLTVV.

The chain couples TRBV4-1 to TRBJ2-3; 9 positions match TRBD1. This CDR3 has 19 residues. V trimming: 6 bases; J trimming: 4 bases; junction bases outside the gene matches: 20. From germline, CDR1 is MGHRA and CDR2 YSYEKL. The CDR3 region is CASRRIGPSGTGTSDTQYF. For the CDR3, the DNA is TGCGCCAGCAGGCGGATAGGGCCCTCCGGGACAGGGACCTCAGATACGCAGTATTTT.

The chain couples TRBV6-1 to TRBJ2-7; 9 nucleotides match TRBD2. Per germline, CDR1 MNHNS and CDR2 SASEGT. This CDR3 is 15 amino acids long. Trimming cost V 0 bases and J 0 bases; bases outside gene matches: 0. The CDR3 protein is CASSEASGSSYEQYF. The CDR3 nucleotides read TGTGCCAGCAGTGAAGCTAGCGGGAGCTCCTACGAGCAGTACTTC.

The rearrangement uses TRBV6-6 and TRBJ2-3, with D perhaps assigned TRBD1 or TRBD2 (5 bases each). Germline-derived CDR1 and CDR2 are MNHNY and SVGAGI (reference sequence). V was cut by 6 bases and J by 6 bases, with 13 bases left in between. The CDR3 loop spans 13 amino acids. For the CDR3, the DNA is TGTGCCAGCAGCCCCACGGGGCCGGATACGCAGTATTTT. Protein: CASSPTGPDTQYF.

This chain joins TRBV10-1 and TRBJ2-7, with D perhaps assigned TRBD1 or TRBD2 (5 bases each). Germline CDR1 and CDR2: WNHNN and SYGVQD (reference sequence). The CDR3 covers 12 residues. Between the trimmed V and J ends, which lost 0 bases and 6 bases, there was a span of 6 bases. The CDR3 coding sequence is TGCGCCAGCAGTGAGTCTGGGACCGAGCAGTACTTC. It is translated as CASSESGTEQYF.